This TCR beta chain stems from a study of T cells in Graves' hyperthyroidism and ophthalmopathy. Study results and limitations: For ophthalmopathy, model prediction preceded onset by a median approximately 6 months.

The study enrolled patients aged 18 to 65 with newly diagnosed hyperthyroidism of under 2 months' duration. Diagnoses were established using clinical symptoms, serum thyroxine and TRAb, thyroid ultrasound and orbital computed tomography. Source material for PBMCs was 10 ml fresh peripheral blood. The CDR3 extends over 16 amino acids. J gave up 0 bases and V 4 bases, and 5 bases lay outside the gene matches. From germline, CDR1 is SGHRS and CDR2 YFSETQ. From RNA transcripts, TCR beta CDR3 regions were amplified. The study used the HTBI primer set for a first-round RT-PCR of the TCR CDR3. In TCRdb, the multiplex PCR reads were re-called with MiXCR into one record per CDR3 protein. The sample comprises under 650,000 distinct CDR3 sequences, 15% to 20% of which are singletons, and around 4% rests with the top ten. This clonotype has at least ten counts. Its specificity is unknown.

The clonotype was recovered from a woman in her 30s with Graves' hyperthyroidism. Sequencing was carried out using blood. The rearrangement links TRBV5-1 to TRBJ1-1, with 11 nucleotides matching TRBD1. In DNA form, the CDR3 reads TGCGCCAGCAGCCCGGGACAGGGGGGATTGAACACTGAAGCTTTCTTT. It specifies CASSPGQGGLNTEAFF.